This T cell receptor (beta chain) was identified during a study of T cell responses to AZD1222 COVID-19 vaccine. Study-level background: Doses given second, at about 4 or about 12 weeks, were pooled.

Overall study results and limits: The donors showed a predominance of white British ancestry and of females, with possible underestimation of clonal diversity.

Comment on this clone: Antigen: not known.

Sequenced by immunoSEQ multiplex PCR; TCRdb stores in-frame clones only, minus some. The top ten clones hold approximately 15% of a sample with some 100,000 clones, about 89% of them seen once. The CDR3 length is 16 residues. The rearrangement uses TRBV21-1 and TRBJ1-1; the D call of TRBD1 is as the table states it, not checked on the DNA. TRBV21-1 is marked as a pseudogene. This TCR was recovered from an adult in good health. Sequences were derived from peripheral blood, sampled on day 0 of AZD1222 vaccination. The CDR3 coding sequence is TGTGCCAGCAGCAAGAATTACAGGGGGCTCAAAGAAGAAGCTTTCTTT. This sequence encodes CASSKNYRGLKEEAFF.